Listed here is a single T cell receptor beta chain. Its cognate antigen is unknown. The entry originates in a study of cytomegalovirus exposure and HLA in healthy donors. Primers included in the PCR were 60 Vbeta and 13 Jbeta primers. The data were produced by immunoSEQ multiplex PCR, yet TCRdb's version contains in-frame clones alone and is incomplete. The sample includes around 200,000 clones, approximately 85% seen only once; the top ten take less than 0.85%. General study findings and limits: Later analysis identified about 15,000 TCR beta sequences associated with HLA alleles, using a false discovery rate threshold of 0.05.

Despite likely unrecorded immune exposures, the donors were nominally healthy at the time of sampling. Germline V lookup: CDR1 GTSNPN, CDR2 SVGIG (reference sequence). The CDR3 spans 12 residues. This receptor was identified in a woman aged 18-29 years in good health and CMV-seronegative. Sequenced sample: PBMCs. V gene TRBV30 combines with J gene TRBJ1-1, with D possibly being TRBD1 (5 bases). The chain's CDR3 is CAACRENTEAFF. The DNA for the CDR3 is TGTGCAGCTTGCAGGGAGAACACTGAAGCTTTCTTT.